What follows is one T cell receptor beta chain and its context. This clone appeared a few times. Which antigen it targets is not known. Base qualities were left out, and no much larger clone turns up one base away. From each donor, a single peripheral blood sample of approximately 120 mL on average was drawn into heparinised tubes. Naive, central memory, regulatory and stem cell-like memory CD4+ T cells were sorted on a BD FACSAria II using a panel including CD45RO, CCR7, CD25, CD127, CD95 and CD27. Every sorted population had a purity above 98%. Right away, PBMCs were isolated by Lymphoprep density gradient centrifugation and were stained directly, with no culture step. So that batch effects would be minimized, each experiment stained and sorted samples in pairs, pairing one healthy donor with one patient. This sample is drawn from a study of beta chain features in type 1 diabetes (dated by TCRdb to the late 2010s). In the study overall: Mean age, gender distribution, total cell number and subset yield were not different between patients and healthy donors. A total of around 110,000,000 sorted cells were examined across all samples, and RNA yield correlated strongly with the number of cells per subset. The study compared the TCRB repertoires of sorted circulating CD4+ T cell subsets in recently diagnosed type 1 diabetes patients with those in matched healthy donors. Naive and central memory subsets were obtained from all 30 or so donors, but regulatory and stem cell-like memory subsets were isolated from only 8 patients and about eight healthy donors.

CDR1 and CDR2 (GTSNPN, SVGIG) derive from the germline V gene (reference sequence). The CDR3 covers 12 residues, taking in both the cysteine and the phenylalanine. Of all the DNA, just the CDR3 is kept, 36 bases in frame from base 1. Trimming removed 5 bases from V and 0 bases from J, leaving 5 bases between the germline ends. The entire isolated RNA was reverse transcribed using the High Capacity cDNA Reverse Transcription Kit, and thus expressed TCRB transcripts were sequenced. Deep immunoSEQ sequencing was applied to naive, central memory and regulatory T cell samples, giving an average of roughly 3.5 million total reads per sample. Sorted cells were lysed in RLT buffer and RNA was extracted with DNase-treated RNeasy Micro or Mini kits, depending on cell number. To prevent cross-contamination, every cell subset was processed on its own, while patient and healthy donor samples were processed together. The immunoSEQ multiplex PCR was used to amplify TCRB sequences from cDNA, generating 87-bp fragments that spanned the CDR3 region. The amplicons were sequenced using the Illumina HiSeq platform. The authors processed their data as follows. PCR bias was computationally corrected using synthetic template baselines, reads within Hamming distance 2 were collapsed, and singletons that could not be merged were discarded. Reads were aligned against IMGT to assign V, D and J genes, CDR3 length and insertions or deletions at six rearrangement sites. Within each subset, clonotype counts were normalized to the number of sorted cells before true diversity and Gini coefficients were calculated with the tcR R package. The overlap coefficient, calculated on TCRB nucleotide sequences, was used to quantify repertoire sharing. TCRdb took over this immuneACCESS table, retaining in-frame rearrangements with V and J assigned. Such tables are incomplete; in checked studies, under half of the missing clones stem from an unresolved V gene, and the remainder is unexplained. V and J calls and clone size follow that table, whereas D and trimming were derived from the DNA. The sample table lists 120,000 or so clones, about 16% of them with a count of one. The ten most abundant clones make up 2.3% of the sample.

Overall study outcomes, separate from this receptor: Naive, central memory and regulatory TCRB repertoires appeared to be more alike among patients than among healthy donors. A moderate but significant shortening of TCRB CDR3 length was observed in type 1 diabetes patients in all four CD4+ subsets. At VDJ recombination sites, type 1 diabetes patients had fewer insertions and more deleted nucleotides, which implies abnormalities in thymic rearrangement. Because small numbers of individuals were included in the HLA sub-analyses, any influence of HLA type on TCRB rearrangement was left unresolved. Because cDNA was sequenced instead of genomic DNA, activated cells with high expression could be over-represented, although the groups did not differ in activation or CD3 levels. Shorter templates might have been favored by PCR, but patient and control samples were amplified and corrected together, so both groups would have been affected equally by any skew.

Sequenced input: central memory CD4+ T cells from blood. The sequence is built from TRBV30 and TRBJ1-3; no D gene call is confident. This TCR was recovered from a man aged 30 to 39 with type 1 diabetes. The CDR3 is CAWPFSGNTIYF. In nucleotide form, the sequence is TGTGCCTGGCCGTTCTCTGGAAACACCATATATTTT.